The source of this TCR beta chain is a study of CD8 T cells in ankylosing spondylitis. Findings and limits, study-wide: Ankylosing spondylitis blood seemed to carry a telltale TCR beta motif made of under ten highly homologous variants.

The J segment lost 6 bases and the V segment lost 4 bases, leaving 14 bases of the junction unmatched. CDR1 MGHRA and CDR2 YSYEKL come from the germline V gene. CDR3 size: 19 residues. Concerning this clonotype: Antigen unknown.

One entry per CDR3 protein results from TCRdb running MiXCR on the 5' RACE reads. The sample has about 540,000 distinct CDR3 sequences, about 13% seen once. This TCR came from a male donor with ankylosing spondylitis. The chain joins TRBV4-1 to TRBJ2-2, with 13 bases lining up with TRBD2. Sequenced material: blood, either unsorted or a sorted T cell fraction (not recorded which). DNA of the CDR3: TGCGCCAGCAGCCTAGTAGCTCCGGGACTAGCGGGATCGGCCGGGGAGCTGTTTTTT. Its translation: CASSLVAPGLAGSAGELFF.